These 26 T cell receptor beta chains share one sample of origin, sequenced in a study of blood T cell repertoires in COVID-19 (dated by TCRdb to about 2020). Library method: the immunoSEQ multiplex PCR assay. This is the immuneACCESS table as TCRdb keeps it, with only in-frame sequences that have V and J called. A part of the clones is gone; compared with another copy, unresolved V genes explain less than half, and the rest is unexplained. This sample lists 92,000 or so clones; about 87% were detected once. About 0.51% of the sample belongs to the ten largest clones. The sequenced sample was peripheral blood. These TCRs come from a man between 60 and 75 years old with acute or convalescent COVID-19.

This clone turned up a few times. J is TRBJ1-1 and V is TRBV29-1; tentative D call: TRBD1 (5 bases). The germline gives CDR1 SQVTM, CDR2 ANQGSEA. The CDR3 has 14 amino acids. Trimming cost V 0 bases and J 6 bases, with 14 bases left between them. The CDR3 DNA sequence: TGCAGCGTTGAAGATCTCAGGCCGGGGGCTGAAGCTTTCTTT. Its protein is CSVEDLRPGAEAFF.

This chain uses TRBV5-1 with TRBJ2-2; 8 nucleotides agree with TRBD1. J lost 7 bases, V lost 4 bases, and 9 bases had no gene match. CDR1 is SGHRS, CDR2 YFSETQ, per germline. The CDR3 contains 15 residues. The CDR3 nucleotides read TGCGCCAGCAGCACAGGACAGGGTAGTTTCGGGGAGCTGTTTTTT. Its translation is CASSTGQGSFGELFF.

The chain employs TRBV12-1 and TRBJ1-5; no check of the table's D call, TRBD1, against the DNA was made. TRBV12-1 is a recognized pseudogene. The CDR3 loop spans 12 amino acids. In nucleotides, the CDR3 is TGTGCCAGCAGGCGTACAGGGCAGCCCCAGCATTTT. Protein product: CASRRTGQPQHF.

V is TRBV3-1 (or the pseudogene TRBV3-2) and J is TRBJ2-1; TRBD1 matches at 7 bases. The CDR3 is 18 residues long. With V trimmed by 4 bases and J by 0 bases, 12 bases remained unmatched. CDR1 and CDR2 from the germline V gene are LGHDT and YNNKEL (reference sequence). Here the CDR3 DNA reads TGTGCCAGCAGCCCAAGGAGAAGGGGGCCTGGCTCCTACAATGAGCAGTTCTTC. Its translation is CASSPRRRGPGSYNEQFF.

This chain links TRBV7-3 with TRBJ2-7; TRBD2 agrees at 12 bases. CDR1 and CDR2 from the germline V gene are SGHTA and FQGTGA. V shed 5 bases and J 7 bases; nucleotides not matched to a gene: 6. There are 14 residues in the CDR3. CDR3 sequence reads: CASSTTSGGGEQYF. The CDR3, as DNA: TGTGCCAGCAGCACGACTAGCGGGGGTGGTGAGCAGTACTTC.

This clone was detected once. J is TRBJ1-1 and V is TRBV3-1 (or the pseudogene TRBV3-2); D not resolved. The CDR3 totals 16 residues. Trimming removed 1 base from V and 5 bases from J, with 17 bases in between. Germline V gene lookup returns CDR1 LGHDT and CDR2 YNNKEL (reference sequence). The CDR3 region is CASSQGGRATGTEAFF. The CDR3 DNA reads TGTGCCAGCAGCCAAGGCGGGAGGGCTACTGGTACTGAAGCTTTCTTT.

The chain couples TRBV4-2 to TRBJ2-7; TRBD2 matches 7 bases. CDR3 length: 16 amino acids. The V gene end was trimmed by 0 bases and the J gene end by 0 bases; junction bases not matched to a gene: 5. Germline V lookup: CDR1 LGHNA, CDR2 YNFKEQ. This CDR3 is CASSQDLGGTSYEQYF. The CDR3 DNA reads TGTGCCAGCAGCCAAGATCTGGGGGGGACCTCCTACGAGCAGTACTTC.

This rearrangement joins TRBV7-2 to TRBJ2-3; no clear D. Per germline, CDR1 SGHTA and CDR2 FQGNSA. V lost 1 base to trimming and J lost 2 bases, with 10 bases between them. The CDR3 loop spans 15 amino acids. CDR3: CASSLEIQNTDTQYF. As DNA, the CDR3 is TGTGCCAGCAGCTTAGAAATACAAAACACAGATACGCAGTATTTT.

The V and J genes are TRBV6-5 and TRBJ2-2; TRBD1 aligns across 8 bases. J was trimmed by 1 base and V by 2 bases; bases with no gene match: 0. This CDR3 is built from 15 residues. The V gene's germline CDR1 is MNHEY and CDR2 SVGAGI. CDR3 loop: CASSYGTGNTGELFF. CDR3 DNA sequence: TGTGCCAGCAGTTACGGGACAGGGAACACCGGGGAGCTGTTTTTT.

V and J are TRBV3-1 (or the pseudogene TRBV3-2) and TRBJ2-1; D is uncertain. V lost 5 bases to trimming and J lost 9 bases, with 11 bases between them. The CDR3 is 12 residues long. The germline gives CDR1 LGHDT, CDR2 YNNKEL (reference sequence). The CDR3 sequence is CASSSLRGEQFF. DNA of the CDR3: TGTGCCAGCAGCAGCCTACGAGGTGAGCAGTTCTTC.

The chain links TRBV6-5 to TRBJ1-2, with a possible D match to TRBD1 (6 bases). Trimming pared 4 bases from V and 5 bases from J, leaving 14 bases between. In germline, CDR1 is MNHEY, CDR2 SVGAGI. CDR3 length: 14 amino acids. Here the CDR3 reads CASSSMGAQYGYTF. CDR3 in DNA: TGTGCCAGCAGTTCAATGGGGGCGCAATATGGCTACACCTTC.

This clone was found once. The V and J genes are TRBV12-3 or TRBV12-4 and TRBJ1-2; D may be TRBD1 (6 bases). V was cut by 3 bases and J by 3 bases, with 8 bases left in between. This CDR3 is 13 amino acids long. CDR3 amino acids: CASSLYRDYGYTF. DNA for the CDR3: TGTGCCAGCAGTTTGTACAGGGACTATGGCTACACCTTC.

The chain employs TRBV30 and TRBJ2-5; TRBD1 agrees at 8 bases. This CDR3 spans 13 amino acids. Trimming took 1 base from V and 4 from J; bases not matched to a gene: 2. The germline V gene encodes CDR1 GTSNPN and CDR2 SVGIG (reference sequence). DNA for the CDR3: TGTGCCTGGAGTGCCGACAGGGGAGAGACCCAGTACTTC. It yields the protein CAWSADRGETQYF.

Written as DNA, the CDR3 is TGTGCCAGCAGCCAAATCGACAGGGGGCGAGTGAACACTGAAGCTTTCTTT. Translating it yields CASSQIDRGRVNTEAFF. The rearrangement joins TRBV7-8 to TRBJ1-1; 10 bases map to TRBD1. Trimming took 5 bases from V and 0 from J; bases not matched to a gene: 9. CDR3 length: 17 amino acids. The V gene's germline CDR1 is SGHVS and CDR2 FQNEAQ.

The chain links TRBV21-1 to TRBJ1-5; TRBD1, as called in the table, went unchecked against the DNA. TRBV21-1 is a pseudogene. The CDR3 has 16 amino acids. The CDR3 region is CASSNEKRGINQPQHF. DNA of the CDR3: TGTGCCAGCAGCAATGAAAAGAGGGGGATCAATCAGCCCCAGCATTTT.

The rearrangement uses TRBV24-1 and TRBJ2-1, with 8 bases matching TRBD2. The germline V gene encodes CDR1 KGHDR and CDR2 SFDVKD. The CDR3 is made up of 12 amino acids. The V and J ends lost 9 bases and 6 bases, in that order; junction bases with no gene match: 3. The CDR3 DNA sequence: TGTGCCACCTACGGGGGGGCCAATGAGCAGTTCTTC. This gives the protein CATYGGANEQFF.

This rearrangement joins TRBV7-8 to TRBJ2-7, with D perhaps matching TRBD1 (5 bases). Germline V gene data show CDR1 as SGHVS and CDR2 as FQNEAQ. The V end was cut by 4 bases, the J end by 2 bases, with 15 bases between. The CDR3 has 15 residues. In DNA, the CDR3 is TGTGCCAGCAGCTCAGATGGACACGCCACCTACGAGCAGTACTTC. Its protein is CASSSDGHATYEQYF.

The J gene is TRBJ1-5, the V gene TRBV28; 7 bases map to TRBD1. Germline V CDR1 and CDR2: MDHEN, SYDVKM. This CDR3 is 19 amino acids long. V trimming: 5 bases; J trimming: 0 bases; junction bases outside the gene matches: 16. In DNA form, the CDR3 reads TGTGCCAGCAGTGACCAGACACCGACAGGGAGTTATAGCAATCAGCCCCAGCATTTT. It translates to CASSDQTPTGSYSNQPQHF.

The rearrangement links TRBV5-1 to TRBJ2-7; D is possibly TRBD1 (5 bases). In germline, CDR1 is SGHRS, CDR2 YFSETQ. This CDR3 is built from 15 residues. Trimming shortened V by 0 bases and J by 6 bases, and 16 bases separated the two germline ends. The chain's CDR3 is CASSLASGREAEQYF. In nucleotides, the CDR3 is TGCGCCAGCAGCTTGGCGTCGGGCAGGGAAGCCGAGCAGTACTTC. Variable domain in full (rest from reference TRBV5-1 and TRBJ2-7): KAGVTQTPRYLIKTRGQQVTLSCSPISGHRSVSWYQQTPGQGLQFLFEYFSETQRNKGNFPGRFSGRQFSNSRSEMNVSTLELGDSALYLCASSLASGREAEQYFGPGTRLTVT.

This clone was detected once. The J gene is TRBJ2-2, the V gene TRBV7-2; D might be TRBD2 (6 bases). Per germline, CDR1 SGHTA and CDR2 FQGNSA. The CDR3 totals 16 residues. V dropped 2 bases and J dropped 2 bases, with 12 bases sitting between them. Here the CDR3 reads CASSLSPGANTGELFF. In DNA, the CDR3 is TGTGCCAGCAGCTTATCGCCGGGAGCCAACACCGGGGAGCTGTTTTTT.

V usage is TRBV19 and J usage is TRBJ2-7, with D maybe TRBD1 (6 bases). There are 14 residues in the CDR3. The V gene's germline CDR1 is LNHDA and CDR2 SQIVND (reference sequence). Trimming left V 2 bases short and J 5 bases short, with 13 bases between. CDR3 nucleotide sequence: TGTGCCAGTAGTATAACGACAGGAGCCCACGAGCAGTACTTC. It codes for CASSITTGAHEQYF.

The V call is TRBV5-6, the J call TRBJ2-5; 9 nucleotides line up with TRBD2. This CDR3 is built from 16 residues. From germline, CDR1 is SGHDT and CDR2 YYEEEE. With V trimmed by 4 bases and J by 0 bases, 7 bases remained unmatched. The CDR3 sequence: CASSAPSGTYQETQYF. CDR3 sequence (DNA): TGTGCCAGCAGCGCTCCTAGCGGGACGTACCAAGAGACCCAGTACTTC.

The table lists this clone with a few counts. This chain uses TRBV18 with TRBJ2-5; 7 bases agree with TRBD2. In germline, CDR1 is KGHSH, CDR2 LQKENI. Germline trimming cut 4 bases from V and 0 bases from J; bases unmatched to any gene: 2. The CDR3 is 14 residues long. CDR3 DNA: TGTGCCAGCTCACTGGGAGGGAACCAAGAGACCCAGTACTTC. It codes for CASSLGGNQETQYF.

The chain has TRBV2 and TRBJ2-7; 12 nucleotides line up with TRBD1. The ends lost 6 bases at V and 7 bases at J; junction bases unmatched: 7. The CDR3 is 14 amino acids. Germline V gene data show CDR1 as SNHLY and CDR2 as FYNNEI. The CDR3 is CASREGQGAREQYF. For the CDR3, the DNA is TGTGCCAGCAGGGAGGGACAGGGGGCGAGGGAGCAGTACTTC. The full variable domain, rest sourced from reference TRBV2 and TRBJ2-7, is EPEVTQTPSHQVTQMGQEVILRCVPISNHLYFYWYRQILGQKVEFLVSFYNNEISEKSEIFDDQFSVERPDGSNFTLKIRSTKLEDSAMYFCASREGQGAREQYFGPGTRLTVT.

The V and J genes are TRBV2 and TRBJ2-4, with 7 bases aligning to TRBD2. CDR1 is SNHLY and CDR2 is FYNNEI in the germline V gene. The CDR3 covers 14 residues. The ends lost 3 bases at V and 1 base at J; junction bases unmatched: 0. The CDR3 DNA sequence: TGTGCCAGCAGTGACGGGGGGGCCAAAAACATTCAGTACTTC. The encoded protein is CASSDGGAKNIQYF.

The chain uses TRBV5-1 and TRBJ2-7; TRBD2 matches at 7 bases. The CDR3 sequence is 14 residues long. Germline V gene lookup returns CDR1 SGHRS and CDR2 YFSETQ. J gave up 2 bases and V 0 bases, and 2 bases lay outside the gene matches. CDR3 bases: TGCGCCAGCAGCTTGGATCGGGAGGCCTACGAGCAGTACTTC. This codes for CASSLDREAYEQYF.